The present entry profiles one T cell receptor beta chain with its context. Its specificity is unknown. Germline and junction disagree at one end, which may indicate a read error. The sample is drawn from a study of tumor-infiltrating lymphocytes in primary liver carcinoma. Study-level information: Donors underwent surgery for histopathologically diagnosed primary liver carcinoma.

TCR beta cDNA was prepared out of roughly 0.45 ug total RNA by means of a constant-region primer. TCR beta libraries came from three nested multiplex PCR rounds using slightly modified ARM-PCR. The study ran its first two PCR rounds for approximately 10 cycles each, using TRBV1-TRBV30 forward primers and a C-beta reverse primer. Via MiXCR, TCRdb re-called the multiplex PCR reads, giving one row per CDR3 protein. The data hold 250,000 to 400,000 distinct CDR3 sequences, with 55% to 65% observed a single time. The CDR3 has 16 amino acids. CDR1 is ENHRY, CDR2 SYGVKD, per germline. Germline DNA was also extracted, while the blood RNA originated from unsorted whole blood. HBV chronically infected the treatment-naive patients. Study observations and caveats: Tumor region pairs showed greater overlap than either tumor-adjacent or tumor-blood pairs did.

The receptor was derived from a man aged 35 to 55 with primary liver carcinoma and hepatitis B virus infection. The sample consisted of peripheral blood. The rearrangement links TRBV10-3 to TRBJ2-5; the match to TRBD2 covers 10 bases. CDR3 loop: CAISLAGVGVGETRYF. In nucleotides, the CDR3 is TGTGCCATCAGTCTAGCGGGAGTTGGAGTTGGGGAGACCCGGTACTTC.